This T cell receptor beta chain emerged from a study of cytomegalovirus exposure and HLA in healthy donors. Germline V lookup: CDR1 GTSNPN, CDR2 SVGIG (reference sequence). The length of the CDR3 is 13 residues. Trimming shortened V by 0 bases and J by 5 bases, and 10 bases separated the two germline ends. Both 60 Vbeta primers and 13 Jbeta primers went into the PCR. The repertoire was sequenced with immunoSEQ multiplex PCR; TCRdb's copy has only in-frame clones and lacks some. The sample lists about 190,000 clones; 80% to 85% were seen once. V and J are TRBV30 and TRBJ2-5; D perhaps matches TRBD1 (5 bases). The TCR originated in a man aged 35 to 55 in good health and CMV-seropositive. Sequenced material: PBMCs. CDR3 sequence: CAWSVQVTETQYF. The CDR3 bases are TGTGCCTGGAGTGTACAGGTGACGGAGACCCAGTACTTC.